A selection of T cell receptor beta chains follows, all from one sample in a study of CD8 T cells in Susac syndrome. TCRdb passed the immunoSEQ multiplex PCR reads through MiXCR, listing each CDR3 protein once. The repertoire includes around 120,000 distinct CDR3 sequences, approximately 93% of them detected once, and 0.085% to 0.095% sits in the top ten. The sample taken for sequencing was CD4+ T cells from PBMCs. The receptors shown here come from a human donor with multiple sclerosis. Each CDR3 is given with its conserved first and last residue. The listing skips clone size in some rows; elsewhere it reads once, few, many or a size class.

TRBV10-3	.	TRBJ1-1	CAILVSGARGTEAFF
TRBV5-1	.	TRBJ1-1	CASHKEGNTEAFF
TRBV24-1	.	TRBJ2-1	CATSDRDRGYNEQFF
TRBV20-1	.	TRBJ1-1	CSASARGGDTEAFF
TRBV3-1	.	TRBJ2-3	CASSQDSSRDTQYF
TRBV13	.	TRBJ2-7	CASSGWTGTHEQYF
TRBV29-1	.	TRBJ1-5	CSVVMGINQPQHF
TRBV7-2	.	TRBJ2-7	CASSSGTGGSGSYEQYF
TRBV30	.	TRBJ1-2	CAWAARAVYGYTF
TRBV7-9	.	TRBJ1-4	CASSAGTGREKLFF
TRBV12-3/TRBV12-4	.	TRBJ2-1	CASSLFYEQFF
TRBV12-3/TRBV12-4	.	TRBJ2-1	CASSYLRDYNEQFF
TRBV4-1	.	TRBJ2-2	CASWSDRANTGELFF
TRBV2	once	TRBJ2-3	CATFGPSTDTQYF
TRBV14	.	TRBJ2-5	CASSRDRGWMETQYF
TRBV20-1	.	TRBJ2-1	CSASSSYNEQFF
TRBV4-3	.	TRBJ1-6	CASSLQIQGDSPLHF
TRBV30	.	TRBJ1-3	CAWGSGYSGNTIYF
TRBV24-1	.	TRBJ2-3	CATSDPGTGNTDTQYF
TRBV6-2/TRBV6-3	.	TRBJ2-5	CASRLAGAQETQYF
TRBV20-1	.	TRBJ2-7	CSAATGDYEQYF
TRBV27	.	TRBJ1-2	CASREDRRYGYTF
TRBV7-8	.	TRBJ1-2	CASSVSGTVGGGYTF
TRBV11-2	.	TRBJ1-1	CASSLEGASFTEAFF
TRBV20-1	.	TRBJ2-1	CSARTGQNNEQFF
TRBV6-1	once	TRBJ2-1	CASEAGTSGYNEQFF
TRBV18	.	TRBJ2-3	CASSEQNTQYF
TRBV7-9	.	TRBJ1-1	CASSLRPSTEAFF
TRBV5-1	.	TRBJ1-1	CASSLDSSIMNTEAFF
TRBV29-1	.	TRBJ1-2	CSVGIRDYGYTF
TRBV4-2	.	TRBJ2-5	CASSQDRILETQYF
TRBV28	.	TRBJ2-5	CASTPMQPVETQYF
TRBV7-2	.	TRBJ1-6	CASSWGRSNSPLHF
TRBV28	.	TRBJ2-7	CASSLGSPTRLYEQYF
TRBV29-1	.	TRBJ1-1	CSVGQGYTEAFF
TRBV7-3	.	TRBJ2-3	CASSPWTIAGTGEGDTQYF
TRBV4-3	.	TRBJ1-1	CASSQDQGLNTEAFF
TRBV5-1	.	TRBJ2-3	CASSLSLGGPDTQYF
TRBV6-4	once	TRBJ1-2	CATTFQRGPNYGYTF
TRBV4-2	.	TRBJ1-5	CASSRDRDQPQHF
TRBV30	once	TRBJ2-7	CAWSTQGTSPHRQYF
TRBV11-2	.	TRBJ2-1	CASSEELAGYNEQFF
TRBV6-2/TRBV6-3	.	TRBJ1-2	CASRNDRKSTGAANYGYTF
TRBV2	once	TRBJ1-2	CASWDRGQGGYTF
TRBV7-3	.	TRBJ2-3	CASSLTTTDTQYF
TRBV30	.	TRBJ2-1	CAWTGAVNEQFF